Listed below are T cell receptor beta chains from one sample, sequenced in a study of T cell repertoires in cytomegalovirus infection. One entry per CDR3 protein, called by TCRdb with MiXCR from the reads. The sample shows some 250,000 distinct CDR3 sequences, 9.1% of them seen only once. The specimen was PBMCs. Receptors originate from a human donor in good health (CMV status not recorded). Some clones in this sample may be carry-over from other donors' samples. Both conserved end residues are part of each CDR3. A D gene is named only where the DNA matches it firmly. The size field is filled for only some rows; it gives once, few, many or a size class.

cdr3_length: 13; v_call: TRBV15; d_call: -; j_call: TRBJ2-2; clone_size: few; cdr3_aa: CATSRALVEELFF; cdr3_nt: TGTGCCACCAGCAGGGCCCTTGTGGAGGAGCTGTTTTTT
cdr3_length: 14; v_call: TRBV7-2; d_call: TRBD1; j_call: TRBJ1-2; clone_size: -; cdr3_aa: CASSAPGGGYGYTF; cdr3_nt: TGTGCCAGCAGCGCGCCAGGGGGCGGCTATGGCTACACCTTC
cdr3_length: 15; v_call: TRBV25-1; d_call: TRBD2; j_call: TRBJ2-3; clone_size: few; cdr3_aa: CASSGASGTADTQYF; cdr3_nt: TGTGCCAGCAGTGGAGCTAGCGGGACCGCAGATACGCAGTATTTT
cdr3_length: 13; v_call: TRBV28; d_call: TRBD1; j_call: TRBJ2-7; clone_size: few; cdr3_aa: CASKVGQGHEQYF; cdr3_nt: TGTGCCAGCAAAGTGGGACAGGGGCACGAGCAGTACTTC
cdr3_length: 14; v_call: TRBV5-1; d_call: TRBD1; j_call: TRBJ1-1; clone_size: many; cdr3_aa: CASSLDRGSTEAFF; cdr3_nt: TGCGCCAGCAGCTTGGACAGGGGGAGCACTGAAGCTTTCTTT
cdr3_length: 14; v_call: TRBV6-6; d_call: TRBD1; j_call: TRBJ1-2; clone_size: -; cdr3_aa: CASSYKTGDNGYTF; cdr3_nt: TGTGCCAGCAGTTACAAAACAGGGGATAATGGCTACACCTTC
cdr3_length: 16; v_call: TRBV19; d_call: -; j_call: TRBJ1-2; clone_size: many; cdr3_aa: CASSIEGRGLYYGYTF; cdr3_nt: TGTGCCAGTAGTATAGAGGGCCGGGGCCTATACTATGGCTACACCTTC
cdr3_length: 13; v_call: TRBV7-2; d_call: -; j_call: TRBJ1-1; clone_size: many; cdr3_aa: CASSPTGLEEAFF; cdr3_nt: TGTGCCAGCAGCCCAACTGGGTTGGAGGAAGCTTTCTTT
cdr3_length: 16; v_call: TRBV7-6; d_call: TRBD1; j_call: TRBJ1-5; clone_size: -; cdr3_aa: CASSQGGMGLNQPQHF; cdr3_nt: TGTGCCAGCAGCCAGGGGGGTATGGGACTCAATCAGCCCCAGCATTTT
cdr3_length: 16; v_call: TRBV7-2; d_call: TRBD2; j_call: TRBJ2-3; clone_size: many; cdr3_aa: CASSLELAGGGDTQYF; cdr3_nt: TGTGCCAGCAGCCTCGAGTTAGCGGGAGGGGGAGATACGCAGTATTTT
cdr3_length: 15; v_call: TRBV7-6; d_call: -; j_call: TRBJ2-1; clone_size: -; cdr3_aa: CASSFFPNRANEQFF; cdr3_nt: TGTGCCAGCAGCTTCTTCCCCAACAGGGCCAATGAGCAGTTCTTC
cdr3_length: 16; v_call: TRBV19; d_call: TRBD1; j_call: TRBJ1-5; clone_size: many; cdr3_aa: CASSPLTGNFNQPQHF; cdr3_nt: TGTGCCAGTAGTCCTTTGACAGGGAACTTCAATCAGCCCCAGCATTTT
cdr3_length: 17; v_call: TRBV28; d_call: TRBD1; j_call: TRBJ1-5; clone_size: many; cdr3_aa: CASSLGQAPYSNQPQHF; cdr3_nt: TGTGCCAGCAGTTTGGGACAGGCTCCTTATAGCAATCAGCCCCAGCATTTT
cdr3_length: 15; v_call: TRBV2; d_call: TRBD1; j_call: TRBJ2-7; clone_size: -; cdr3_aa: CASSSQGGQGYEQYF; cdr3_nt: TGTGCCAGCAGTTCGCAGGGGGGACAGGGCTACGAGCAGTACTTC
cdr3_length: 15; v_call: TRBV5-4; d_call: -; j_call: TRBJ2-2; clone_size: few; cdr3_aa: CASSLEQGWAGELFF; cdr3_nt: TGTGCCAGCAGCTTGGAGCAGGGATGGGCCGGGGAGCTGTTTTTT